This T cell receptor (beta chain) was documented in a study of T cell responses to AZD1222 COVID-19 vaccine. The CDR3 contains 10 residues. Germline CDR1 is DFQATT and CDR2 is SNEGSKA (reference sequence). Trimming took off 3 bases at V and 10 bases at J, with 9 bases between the two ends. TCRdb's copy holds only in-frame clones and misses some; the assay was immunoSEQ multiplex PCR. The sample holds some 150,000 clones, around 90% seen once. As concerns this clone: The antigen is not known.

Study outcomes and limitations: Researchers report vaccine-associated CD4 TCRs spanning spike, with dominance at 160-218 and 743-854. Repertoires were collected only later (after the peak T cell response had occurred). The study reported that nearly half of spike-specific TCRs target unmutated variant regions.

The specimen was peripheral blood, collected 28 days after the second AZD1222 dose. The genes are TRBV20-1 and TRBJ1-2, with D maybe TRBD1 (5 bases). This clonotype was obtained from an adult who received the AZD1222 COVID-19 vaccine. CDR3 sequence (DNA): TGCAGTGCTAGCGGGGGGATCTACACCTTC. Protein product: CSASGGIYTF.